Below, 18 T cell receptor beta chains from the same sample are listed, as sequenced in a study of T-cell memory formation after mild COVID-19. One entry per CDR3 protein, called by TCRdb with MiXCR from the 5' RACE reads. The table has about 110,000 distinct CDR3 sequences, about a sixth seen once; the top ten hold roughly 5.5%. Sequencing input: PBMCs or a T cell subset sorted from them (not recorded which). These receptors came from a man aged 18 to 30 who had mild COVID-19 (a few samples of this study predate the infection). Cell type and time point are not known.

The chain recombines TRBV4-3 with TRBJ2-6; perhaps D is TRBD1 or TRBD2 (5 bases each). V dropped 3 bases and J dropped 4 bases, with 16 bases sitting between them. Germline CDR1 and CDR2: LGHNA and YSLEER. CDR3 length: 17 amino acids. The CDR3 spells CASSQGTGGGGANVLTF. The CDR3 bases are TGCGCCAGCAGCCAGGGGACGGGTGGAGGCGGGGCCAACGTCCTGACTTTC.

This clonotype was seen ten or more times. The V and J genes are TRBV12-3 or TRBV12-4 and TRBJ2-7; weak D call: TRBD2 (5 bases). The V and J ends lost 3 bases and 4 bases respectively, with 10 bases between them. The CDR3 sequence is 13 residues long. CDR3 coding DNA: TGTGCCAGCAGTTTCCAACTAGGGTACGAGCAGTACTTC. This gives the protein CASSFQLGYEQYF.

The chain recombines TRBV30 with TRBJ1-5; perhaps TRBD1 as D (5 bases). Deletions cut 2 bases from V and 3 bases from J, with 8 bases between. This CDR3 comprises 13 residues. The germline V gene encodes CDR1 GTSNPN and CDR2 SVGIG (reference sequence). CDR3 loop: CAWSRGDNQPQHF. As DNA, the CDR3 is TGTGCCTGGAGTCGGGGGGACAATCAGCCCCAGCATTTT.

This clonotype has only a few counts. The chain employs TRBV7-2 and TRBJ2-5, with D uncertain. Germline values: CDR1 SGHTA, CDR2 FQGNSA. This CDR3 is built from 15 residues. V was shortened by 5 bases and J by 2 bases, with 15 bases between the two germline ends. CDR3 in amino acids: CASSPNGRVQETQYF. In nucleotides, the CDR3 is TGTGCCAGCAGCCCTAACGGGCGCGTACAAGAGACCCAGTACTTC. Supplemented by reference TRBV7-2 and TRBJ2-5, the full variable domain reads GAGVSQSPSNKVTEKGKDVELRCDPISGHTALYWYRQSLGQGLEFLIYFQGNSAPDKSGLPSDRFSAERTGGSVSTLTIQRTQQEDSAVYLCASSPNGRVQETQYFGPGTRLLVL.

This clonotype was counted between two and nine times. The V call is TRBV20-1, the J call TRBJ2-3; possibly TRBD2 for D (7 bases). Per germline, CDR1 DFQATT and CDR2 SNEGSKA (reference sequence). The CDR3 runs 15 residues. V dropped 3 bases and J dropped 1 base, with 14 bases sitting between them. The CDR3 nucleotides are TGCAGTGCTAGGCGGGGGCGGGACGGCACAGATACGCAGTATTTT. This gives the protein CSARRGRDGTDTQYF.

This clonotype showed up just a few times. The gene calls are TRBV5-1 and TRBJ1-1, with D perhaps TRBD1 (6 bases). The ends were cut back, 2 bases at V and 2 bases at J, with 13 bases in the middle. Germline V gives CDR1 SGHRS, CDR2 YFSETQ. The CDR3 contains 15 residues. The CDR3 is CASSFDRPGNTEAFF. In DNA, the CDR3 is TGCGCCAGCAGCTTCGACAGGCCAGGAAACACTGAAGCTTTCTTT.

V usage is TRBV20-1 and J usage is TRBJ1-5, with a possible D match to TRBD1 (5 bases). Trimming stripped 6 bases from V and 3 bases from J, with 15 bases between. This CDR3 contains 14 residues. Germline V lookup: CDR1 DFQATT, CDR2 SNEGSKA (reference sequence). CDR3: CSAHQGSTNQPQHF. CDR3 coding DNA: TGCAGTGCCCACCAGGGCTCTACCAATCAGCCCCAGCATTTT.

CDR3 protein: CSVVPAALYGYTF. Here the CDR3 DNA reads TGCAGCGTTGTTCCCGCAGCACTATATGGCTACACCTTC. V gene TRBV29-1 combines with J gene TRBJ1-2; D not certain. Germline loops: CDR1 SQVTM, CDR2 ANQGSEA. The CDR3 has 13 amino acids. The V gene lost 4 bases and the J gene lost 5 bases, with 14 bases spanning the gap.

This clonotype has a handful of counts. V usage is TRBV12-3 or TRBV12-4 and J usage is TRBJ2-3; 14 positions match TRBD2. Germline trimming cut 5 bases from V and 2 bases from J; bases unmatched to any gene: 3. The CDR3 contains 16 residues. CDR3 residues: CASSRLAGGHTDTQYF. CDR3 DNA: TGTGCCAGCAGTCGACTAGCGGGGGGGCACACAGATACGCAGTATTTT.

Details on this clonotype: A much larger clone differs from this one at a single base, so this may be a read error. This chain joins TRBV5-5 and TRBJ2-5; tentative D call: TRBD1 (5 bases). The CDR3 is 13 residues long. The germline V gene has CDR1 SGHKS and CDR2 YYEKEE (reference sequence). V was clipped by 4 bases and J by 0 bases, with 7 bases between them. CDR3 nucleotides: TGTGCCAGCAGCCAACAGGACCAAGAGACCCAGTACTTC. Amino acids: CASSQQDQETQYF.

V and J are TRBV6-2 or TRBV6-3 and TRBJ2-7; 12 bases agree with TRBD2. CDR1 and CDR2 (germline): MNHEY, SVGEGT. The ends lost 5 bases at V and 0 bases at J; junction bases unmatched: 5. This CDR3 has 16 residues. CDR3 sequence (DNA): TGTGCCAGCAGTCGACTAGCGGGGGCCCTCTCCTACGAGCAGTACGTC. Encoded protein: CASSRLAGALSYEQYV.

This rearrangement joins TRBV7-9 to TRBJ2-3; D remains ambiguous. The CDR3 covers 14 residues. Trimming left V 2 bases short and J 0 bases short, with 6 bases between. Germline V gene data show CDR1 as SEHNR and CDR2 as FQNEAQ (reference sequence). The CDR3 DNA sequence: TGTGCCAGCAGCTTAACTACTAGCACAGATACGCAGTATTTT. Its protein is CASSLTTSTDTQYF.

This clonotype was seen only a few times. The J gene is TRBJ2-1, the V gene TRBV4-2, with a tentative D call TRBD1 (6 bases). The CDR3 has 14 residues. Germline V gene sequence: CDR1 LGHNA, CDR2 YNFKEQ. Trimming pared 0 bases from V and 4 bases from J, leaving 7 bases between. The CDR3 DNA reads as TGTGCCAGCAGCCAAGATACAGGGTACAATGAGCAGTTCTTC. Its translation: CASSQDTGYNEQFF.

This clonotype was counted between two and nine times. The chain employs TRBV12-3 or TRBV12-4 and TRBJ2-4, with 9 nucleotides matching TRBD1. V was pared by 5 bases and J by 7 bases, with 12 bases of the junction left unmatched. This CDR3 is 16 amino acids long. CDR3: CASSLSGQGGVNIQYF. CDR3 coding DNA: TGTGCCAGCAGTCTCTCGGGACAGGGAGGGGTCAACATTCAGTACTTC.

CDR3 sequence (DNA): TGTGCCAGCAGTGAAACAGCCACAGATACGCAGTATTTT. Protein: CASSETATDTQYF. The chain recombines TRBV2 with TRBJ2-3; D is unresolved. The CDR3 spans 13 residues. Per germline, CDR1 SNHLY and CDR2 FYNNEI. The V gene lost 2 bases and the J gene lost 2 bases, with 5 bases spanning the gap.

The chain carries TRBV7-2 and TRBJ2-7; D unclear. The CDR3 extends over 14 amino acids. The germline gives CDR1 SGHTA, CDR2 FQGNSA. V lost 1 base, J lost 4 bases, and 11 bases lay in between. The CDR3 DNA reads as TGTGCCAGCAGCTTAGGGGGTATTCGGTACGAGCAGTACTTC. Its translation: CASSLGGIRYEQYF. Combining the CDR3 with reference TRBV7-2 and TRBJ2-7 gives the whole variable domain GAGVSQSPSNKVTEKGKDVELRCDPISGHTALYWYRQSLGQGLEFLIYFQGNSAPDKSGLPSDRFSAERTGGSVSTLTIQRTQQEDSAVYLCASSLGGIRYEQYFGPGTRLTVT.

This sequence joins TRBV6-2 or TRBV6-3 and TRBJ2-7; a weak D match, TRBD2 (5 bases). Trimming stripped 2 bases from V and 0 bases from J, with 5 bases between. The CDR3 loop spans 13 amino acids. Looked up from germline, CDR1 is MNHEY and CDR2 is SVGEGT. Written as DNA, the CDR3 is TGTGCCAGCAGTTACCGGGACTCCTACGAGCAGTACTTC. Translated: CASSYRDSYEQYF.

V usage is TRBV7-2 and J usage is TRBJ2-5; D unclear. The ends were cut back, 2 bases at V and 2 bases at J, with 9 bases in the middle. The CDR3 extends over 14 amino acids. In germline, CDR1 is SGHTA, CDR2 FQGNSA. This chain's CDR3 is CASSLSVHQETQYF. The CDR3 DNA is TGTGCCAGCAGCTTATCTGTCCATCAAGAGACCCAGTACTTC.